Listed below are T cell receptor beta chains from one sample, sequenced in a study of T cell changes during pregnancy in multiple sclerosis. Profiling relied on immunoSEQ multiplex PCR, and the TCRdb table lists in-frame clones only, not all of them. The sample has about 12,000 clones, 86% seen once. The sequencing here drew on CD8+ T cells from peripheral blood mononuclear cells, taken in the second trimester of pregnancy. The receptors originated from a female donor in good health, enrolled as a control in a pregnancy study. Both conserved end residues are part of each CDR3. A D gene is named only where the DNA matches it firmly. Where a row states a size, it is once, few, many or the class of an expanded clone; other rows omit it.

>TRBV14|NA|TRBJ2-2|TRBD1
CASSPRTGASTGELFF
TGTGCCAGCAGCCCCCGGACAGGGGCGAGCACCGGGGAGCTGTTTTTT
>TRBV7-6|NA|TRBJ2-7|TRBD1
CASSDGTGVVEQYF
TGTGCCAGCAGCGACGGGACAGGGGTGGTCGAGCAGTACTTC
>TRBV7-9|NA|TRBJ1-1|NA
CASSLAAGMAFF
TGTGCCAGCAGCTTAGCAGCGGGGATGGCTTTCTTT
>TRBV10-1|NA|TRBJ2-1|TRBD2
CASSESLAGNNEQFF
TGCGCCAGCAGTGAGTCCCTAGCGGGGAACAATGAGCAGTTCTTC
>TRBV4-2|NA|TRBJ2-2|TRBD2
CASSQDVAGGTGELFF
TGTGCCAGCAGCCAAGACGTGGCGGGAGGAACCGGGGAGCTGTTTTTT
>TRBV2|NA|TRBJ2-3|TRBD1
CASRTGGADTQYF
TGTGCCAGCAGGACAGGGGGGGCAGATACGCAGTATTTT
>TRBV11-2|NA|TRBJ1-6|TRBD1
CASSYGQGADSPLHF
TGTGCCAGCAGCTACGGACAGGGGGCTGATTCACCCCTCCACTTT
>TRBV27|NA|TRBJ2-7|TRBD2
CASSLLAGPSYEQYF
TGTGCCAGCAGTTTACTAGCGGGCCCCTCCTACGAGCAGTACTTC
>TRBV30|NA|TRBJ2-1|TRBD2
CAWSILAGVWGNEQFF
TGTGCCTGGAGTATATTAGCGGGGGTTTGGGGGAATGAGCAGTTCTTC
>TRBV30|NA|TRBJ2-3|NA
CAWRNQGGNTDTQYF
TGTGCCTGGAGAAACCAGGGTGGAAACACAGATACGCAGTATTTT
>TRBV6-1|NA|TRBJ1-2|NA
CASSDPAGSLNYGYTF
TGTGCCAGCAGTGATCCCGCCGGGTCACTAAACTATGGCTACACCTTC
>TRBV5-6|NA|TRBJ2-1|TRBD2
CASGTSGTILDNEQFF
TGTGCCAGCGGGACTAGCGGGACGATCCTAGACAATGAGCAGTTCTTC
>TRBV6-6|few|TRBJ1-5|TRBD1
CASTSLGQGWQPQHF
TGTGCCAGCACCTCATTGGGACAGGGGTGGCAGCCCCAGCATTTT
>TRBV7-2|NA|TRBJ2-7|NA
CASSFNSRYEQYF
TGTGCCAGCAGCTTTAATAGCCGGTACGAGCAGTACTTC
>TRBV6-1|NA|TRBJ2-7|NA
CASSEVRLPSYEQYF
TGTGCCAGCAGTGAAGTGCGGCTTCCCTCCTACGAGCAGTACTTC
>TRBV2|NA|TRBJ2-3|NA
CASSEAGASTDTQYF
TGTGCCAGCAGTGAAGCAGGGGCTAGCACAGATACGCAGTATTTT
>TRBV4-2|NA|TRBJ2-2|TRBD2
CASSQDRTSGNTGELFF
TGTGCCAGCAGCCAAGATAGGACTAGCGGAAACACCGGGGAGCTGTTTTTT